These 12 T cell receptor beta chains came from one sample sequenced in a study of cytomegalovirus exposure and HLA in healthy donors. Data came from immunoSEQ multiplex PCR; TCRdb stores just in-frame clones and leaves some out. The sample consists of some 88,000 clones, approximately 96% of them appearing once. The sample consisted of PBMCs. All receptors derive from a man in his late teens or twenties in good health and CMV-seronegative.

CDR3 sequence reads: CASSHGQGPNEKLFF. CDR3 in DNA: TGCGCCAGCAGCCACGGACAGGGGCCTAATGAAAAACTGTTTTTT. J is TRBJ1-4 and V is TRBV4-1; 9 nucleotides align to TRBD1. The CDR3 contains 15 residues. V dropped 3 bases and J dropped 3; count of bases not matched to a gene: 2. The germline gives CDR1 MGHRA, CDR2 YSYEKL.

This chain links TRBV10-1 with TRBJ2-1; 10 bases fit TRBD2. V dropped 4 bases and J dropped 7; count of bases not matched to a gene: 7. Germline V gene data show CDR1 as WNHNN and CDR2 as SYGVQD (reference sequence). The CDR3 runs 15 residues. CDR3 DNA: TGCGCCAGCAGTGGCAGCGGGAGGGCCCGGAATGAGCAGTTCTTC. Translating it yields CASSGSGRARNEQFF.

The chain combines TRBV7-9 with TRBJ1-2; TRBD1 aligns across 10 bases. V shed 2 bases and J 2 bases; nucleotides not matched to a gene: 5. This CDR3 contains 16 residues. Germline V gene sequence: CDR1 SEHNR, CDR2 FQNEAQ (reference sequence). CDR3 DNA sequence: TGTGCCAGCAGCTTAACGGGGACAGGGGCGAACTATGGCTACACCTTC. This encodes CASSLTGTGANYGYTF.

The chain employs TRBV4-1 and TRBJ1-2; D perhaps matches TRBD1 (6 bases). The CDR3 sequence is 15 residues long. Per the germline V gene, CDR1 is MGHRA and CDR2 is YSYEKL. V lost 5 bases and J 7 bases, leaving 20 bases between the germline ends. CDR3: CASSVNAGAGIGYTF. CDR3 sequence (DNA): TGCGCCAGCAGCGTCAACGCGGGGGCCGGGATTGGCTACACCTTC.

The chain is built from TRBV11-3 and TRBJ2-5; possible D gene TRBD1, 6 bases. V lost 5 bases and J 5 bases, leaving 21 bases between the germline ends. This CDR3 comprises 16 residues. Per the germline V gene, CDR1 is SGHNT and CDR2 is YENEEA. The CDR3 bases are TGTGCCAGCAGCGACCCGGAGACAGGAGCAGGGGAGACCCAGTACTTC. Translated: CASSDPETGAGETQYF.

The chain joins TRBV27 to TRBJ2-5, with no clear D. Looked up from germline, CDR1 is MNHEY and CDR2 is SMNVEV (reference sequence). V was cut by 5 bases and J by 5 bases, with 9 bases left in between. The CDR3 length is 12 residues. The DNA for the CDR3 is TGTGCCAGCAGTGCCCCCAGGGAGACCCAGTACTTC. This codes for CASSAPRETQYF.

The rearrangement uses TRBV10-3 and TRBJ2-1; the match to TRBD2 covers 14 bases. The germline gives CDR1 ENHRY, CDR2 SYGVKD. V was pared by 2 bases and J by 9 bases, with 9 bases of the junction left unmatched. This CDR3 has 17 residues. CDR3 nucleotides: TGTGCCATCAGTGAGCCCGGGGGACTAGCGGGAGTGCGTGAGCAGTTCTTC. Translating gives CAISEPGGLAGVREQFF.

The chain is built from TRBV6-1 and TRBJ1-5; 8 nucleotides line up with TRBD1. The CDR3 runs 17 residues. Germline CDR1 MNHNS, CDR2 SASEGT. J lost 0 bases, V lost 4 bases, and 8 bases had no gene match. The CDR3 reads CASSAETGAYSNQPQHF. CDR3 nucleotide sequence: TGTGCCAGCAGTGCGGAGACAGGGGCTTATAGCAATCAGCCCCAGCATTTT.

This clone was counted between two and nine times. The CDR3 loop is CASSGGRSQAFF. The CDR3 DNA reads TGTGCCAGCTCCGGGGGGAGAAGCCAAGCTTTCTTT. V usage is TRBV6-5 and J usage is TRBJ1-1, with a possible D match to TRBD1 (5 bases). V shed 8 bases and J shed 9 bases, with 16 bases lying between them. Germline-derived CDR1 and CDR2 are MNHEY and SVGAGI. CDR3 length equals 12 residues.

CDR3: CASSITRRSATYEQYF. In nucleotides, the CDR3 is TGTGCCAGTAGTATCACTCGCCGGAGTGCGACGTACGAGCAGTACTTC. The chain employs TRBV19 and TRBJ2-7, with unresolved D. CDR3 length equals 16 residues. Trimming removed 3 bases from V and 4 bases from J, with 19 bases in between. The germline gives CDR1 LNHDA, CDR2 SQIVND (reference sequence).

Turning to this clone: The same CDR3 can be traced to other DNA sequences in this sample. The chain carries TRBV30 and TRBJ2-1; 8 bases map to TRBD2. The CDR3 has 16 residues. V gave up 0 bases and J gave up 8 bases; unmatched junction bases: 12. In germline, CDR1 is GTSNPN, CDR2 SVGIG (reference sequence). CDR3 in amino acids: CAWSVKGTSGRDEQFF. For the CDR3, the DNA is TGTGCCTGGAGTGTTAAGGGGACTAGTGGGCGGGATGAGCAGTTCTTC.

The CDR3 DNA reads TGTGCCAGCAGTTTACAGGGGTATGGCTACACCTTC. Protein product: CASSLQGYGYTF. The genes are TRBV28 and TRBJ1-2; a possible D gene is TRBD1 (6 bases). CDR1 MDHEN and CDR2 SYDVKM come from the germline V gene. Trimming stripped 2 bases from V and 5 bases from J, with 6 bases between. CDR3 length: 12 amino acids.